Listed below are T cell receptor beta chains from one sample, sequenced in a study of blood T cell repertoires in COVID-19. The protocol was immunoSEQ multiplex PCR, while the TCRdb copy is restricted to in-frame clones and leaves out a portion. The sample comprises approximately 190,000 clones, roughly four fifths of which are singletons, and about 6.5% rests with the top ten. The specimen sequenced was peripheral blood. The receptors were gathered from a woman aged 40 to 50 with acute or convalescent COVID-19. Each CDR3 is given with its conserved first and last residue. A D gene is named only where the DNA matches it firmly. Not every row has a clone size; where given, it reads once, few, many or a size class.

CDR3aa: CASSYPLAGDPYNEQFF; d_gene: TRBD2; abundance: .; v_gene: TRBV6-2/TRBV6-3; j_gene: TRBJ2-1; len: 17
CDR3aa: CASSLAPRGTDTQYF; d_gene: .; abundance: .; v_gene: TRBV5-1; j_gene: TRBJ2-3; len: 15
CDR3aa: CASSQDPTDTSSYEQYF; d_gene: .; abundance: .; v_gene: TRBV4-1; j_gene: TRBJ2-7; len: 17
CDR3aa: CASSLPMTGTGEKLFF; d_gene: TRBD1; abundance: once; v_gene: TRBV28; j_gene: TRBJ1-4; len: 16
CDR3aa: CASSGPVRTDNEQFF; d_gene: .; abundance: .; v_gene: TRBV5-1; j_gene: TRBJ2-1; len: 15
CDR3aa: CASTLAGASTDTQYF; d_gene: TRBD2; abundance: .; v_gene: TRBV5-4; j_gene: TRBJ2-3; len: 15
CDR3aa: CASSTGTSGINEQFF; d_gene: TRBD2; abundance: .; v_gene: TRBV7-2; j_gene: TRBJ2-1; len: 15
CDR3aa: CASSGGDFYNEQFF; d_gene: .; abundance: .; v_gene: TRBV3-1/TRBV3-2; j_gene: TRBJ2-1; len: 14
CDR3aa: CASSLGGINYEQYF; d_gene: .; abundance: .; v_gene: TRBV7-9; j_gene: TRBJ2-7; len: 14
CDR3aa: CASSLAASSGNTIYF; d_gene: .; abundance: .; v_gene: TRBV5-1; j_gene: TRBJ1-3; len: 15
CDR3aa: CASSQDAGAGGTDTQYF; d_gene: .; abundance: .; v_gene: TRBV4-2; j_gene: TRBJ2-3; len: 17
CDR3aa: CASSLGQGAGHQPQHF; d_gene: TRBD1; abundance: once; v_gene: TRBV28; j_gene: TRBJ1-5; len: 16
CDR3aa: CAISAGVGNEQFF; d_gene: TRBD2; abundance: .; v_gene: TRBV19; j_gene: TRBJ2-1; len: 13
CDR3aa: CASSSIEGRRARNTQYF; d_gene: .; abundance: .; v_gene: TRBV11-2; j_gene: TRBJ2-3; len: 17
CDR3aa: CASSERWGDYGYTF; d_gene: .; abundance: .; v_gene: TRBV2; j_gene: TRBJ1-2; len: 14
CDR3aa: CATSRDRGQGTQYF; d_gene: TRBD1; abundance: .; v_gene: TRBV15; j_gene: TRBJ2-5; len: 14
CDR3aa: CASRTTGTSGRFSYEQYF; d_gene: TRBD2; abundance: .; v_gene: TRBV5-1; j_gene: TRBJ2-7; len: 18
CDR3aa: CASSEQGTGELFF; d_gene: .; abundance: .; v_gene: TRBV2; j_gene: TRBJ2-2; len: 13
CDR3aa: CASSAVSTDTQYF; d_gene: .; abundance: .; v_gene: TRBV12-3/TRBV12-4; j_gene: TRBJ2-3; len: 13
CDR3aa: CASSVASGGDGYTF; d_gene: .; abundance: few; v_gene: TRBV9; j_gene: TRBJ1-2; len: 14
CDR3aa: CATSDSLTGGEKLFF; d_gene: TRBD1; abundance: .; v_gene: TRBV24-1; j_gene: TRBJ1-4; len: 15
CDR3aa: CAWSPQREDRGNEKLFF; d_gene: TRBD1; abundance: .; v_gene: TRBV30; j_gene: TRBJ1-4; len: 17
CDR3aa: CASSFPQATQYF; d_gene: .; abundance: once; v_gene: TRBV12-3/TRBV12-4; j_gene: TRBJ2-3; len: 12
CDR3aa: CSALRGTEAFF; d_gene: .; abundance: .; v_gene: TRBV29-1; j_gene: TRBJ1-1; len: 11
CDR3aa: CASLGTGGANGELFF; d_gene: TRBD1; abundance: .; v_gene: TRBV3-1/TRBV3-2; j_gene: TRBJ2-2; len: 15
CDR3aa: CASSPPEGLLSTDTQYF; d_gene: .; abundance: .; v_gene: TRBV3-1/TRBV3-2; j_gene: TRBJ2-3; len: 17
CDR3aa: CASTGALQRYEQYF; d_gene: .; abundance: .; v_gene: TRBV7-9; j_gene: TRBJ2-7; len: 14
CDR3aa: CASSRSGSGNEQFF; d_gene: TRBD2; abundance: few; v_gene: TRBV6-5; j_gene: TRBJ2-1; len: 14
CDR3aa: CASSLDWGRLYEQYF; d_gene: .; abundance: once; v_gene: TRBV7-8; j_gene: TRBJ2-7; len: 15
CDR3aa: CASTLDGNSGNTIYF; d_gene: .; abundance: .; v_gene: TRBV19; j_gene: TRBJ1-3; len: 15